These T cell receptor beta chains were read from a single sample in a study of blood T cell repertoires in COVID-19. Here immunoSEQ multiplex PCR was the method, and the copy in TCRdb shows in-frame clones only, minus some. The repertoire has about 70,000 clones, around 83% of them found once; the top ten carry 35%. Sequenced sample: peripheral blood. These TCRs come from a woman older than 75 with active or convalescent COVID-19. CDR3s include the opening cysteine and the closing phenylalanine or tryptophan. The order of the fields is V gene, clone size, D gene, J gene, CDR3 DNA, CDR3 protein. A D gene is named only where the DNA matches it firmly. Clone size is not always given. Where it is, it says once, few, many or a class for expanded clones.

>TRBV5-1|.|.|TRBJ1-1
TGCGCCAGCAGCTTGGAAGCAACAGGGAACACTGAAGCTTTCTTT
CASSLEATGNTEAFF
>TRBV19|once|TRBD1|TRBJ2-7
TGTGCCAGTAGTATAGAATCCGGACAGGTTAGCTACGAGCAGTACTTC
CASSIESGQVSYEQYF
>TRBV28|few|.|TRBJ2-2
TGTGCCAGCAGTTTCCCTATCGGCGGTAACACCGGGGAGCTGTTTTTT
CASSFPIGGNTGELFF
>TRBV28|once|.|TRBJ1-5
TGTGCCAGCACGTGGGGCCAGACAGATCAGCCCCAGCATTTT
CASTWGQTDQPQHF
>TRBV2|.|.|TRBJ2-7
TGTGCCAGCAGTGCCGGCCAGGGGTACTACGAGCAGTACTTC
CASSAGQGYYEQYF
>TRBV4-3|once|TRBD2|TRBJ2-2
TGCGCCAGCAGCCCGGGGGTTGGCGGGGGGGCTAACGGGGAGCTGTTTTTT
CASSPGVGGGANGELFF
>TRBV12-3/TRBV12-4|once|TRBD1|TRBJ2-7
TGTGCCAGCAGTTTGACAGGGCCCTACGAGCAGTACTTC
CASSLTGPYEQYF
>TRBV7-9|few|.|TRBJ1-2
TGTGCCAGCAGCTCTTCTCTCACCGGGGTTAACTATGGCTACACCTTC
CASSSSLTGVNYGYTF
>TRBV9|.|TRBD2|TRBJ2-1
TGTGCCAGCAGCGTTAGCGGGGGAGTTGGTGAGCAGTTCTTC
CASSVSGGVGEQFF
>TRBV27|.|TRBD1|TRBJ2-1
TGTGCCAGCACTCCCAGAGGGGGACAGGGGGTGTCTAGGCAGTTCTTC
CASTPRGGQGVSRQFF
>TRBV19|.|.|TRBJ2-7
TGTGCCAGTGGGGAACAGGTAGGCCCCTACGAGCAGTACTTC
CASGEQVGPYEQYF
>TRBV28|.|.|TRBJ1-2
TGTGCCAGCCGCCCCGACAGTAACTATGGCTACACCTTC
CASRPDSNYGYTF
>TRBV4-3|once|.|TRBJ1-2
TGCGCCAGCAGCCCAAGGGTTGGGGACTCCTATGGCTACACCTTC
CASSPRVGDSYGYTF
>TRBV7-9|.|.|TRBJ1-2
TGTGCCAGCAGCATTCAGAACTATGGCTACACCTTC
CASSIQNYGYTF
>TRBV3-1/TRBV3-2|.|TRBD2|TRBJ2-1
TGTGCCAGCAGCCAAGGAGGCGGGGGGAGGTACAATGAGCAGTTCTTC
CASSQGGGGRYNEQFF
>TRBV19|.|TRBD1|TRBJ1-1
TGTGCCAGTAGGGGTCGTCGACAGGGACAAAAAGCTTTCTTT
CASRGRRQGQKAFF
>TRBV6-5|.|.|TRBJ1-5
TGTGCCAGCAGCTCGTTTTCCCAGCCCCAGCATTTT
CASSSFSQPQHF
>TRBV3-1/TRBV3-2|.|.|TRBJ2-5
TGTGCCAGCAGCAACCCCCCAAGGGGCCAGTACTTC
CASSNPPRGQYF
>TRBV5-4|.|TRBD1|TRBJ1-4
TGTGCCAGCAGCTTGAACAGGGGTGAAAAACTGTTTTTT
CASSLNRGEKLFF
>TRBV19|.|TRBD1|TRBJ2-4
TGTGCCAGTAGTATTCCCGGGACAGATCAAAACATTCAGTACTTC
CASSIPGTDQNIQYF
>TRBV28|.|TRBD1|TRBJ1-1
TGTGCCAGCAGAAGGGGACAGGCGAACACTGAAGCTTTCTTT
CASRRGQANTEAFF
>TRBV14|.|.|TRBJ1-3
TGCCTGAAGACAGAACTCTCTGGAAACACCATATATTTT
CLKTELSGNTIYF
>TRBV27|.|TRBD1|TRBJ1-3
TGTGCCAGCAGAACGGGACAGGTCTCGTCGGGGACCATATATTTT
CASRTGQVSSGTIYF